Listed below are T cell receptor beta chains from one sample, sequenced in a study of T-cell reconstitution after alpha-beta-depleted transplantation in children. TCRdb re-called the PCR reads with MiXCR, one entry per CDR3 protein. The profile shows 600,000 to 800,000 distinct CDR3 sequences, around 13% of them singletons. Sequenced here: PBMCs, sampled before TCRalphabeta/CD19-depleted stem cell transplant. These receptors were obtained from a girl aged 2 to 10 with congenital amegakaryocytic thrombocytopenia, due to receive a stem cell transplant. The CDR3 runs from the conserved cysteine through the conserved F or W. Fields, in order: V gene, J gene, clone size, D gene, CDR3 DNA, CDR3 protein. The D gene is left open where the match is weak. The size entry is marked missing in some rows and otherwise reads once, few, many or a size class.

TRBV11-2,TRBJ2-7,few,TRBD2,TGTGCCAGCAGCCACCTAGCGGGAGGTGCAGTGGTCGAGCAGTACTTC,CASSHLAGGAVVEQYF
TRBV20-1,TRBJ2-7,many,TRBD2,TGCAGTGCCACAGGACTAGCGGGGGTCCTGGAGCAGTACTTC,CSATGLAGVLEQYF
TRBV20-1,TRBJ2-7,NA,TRBD2,TGCAGTGCTAGAGAGGATAGCGGGAGCCGGTGGGAGCAGTACTTC,CSAREDSGSRWEQYF
TRBV28,TRBJ1-1,NA,TRBD1,TGTGCCAGCAGTTCCCATGGGACAGAGAACACTGAAGCTTTCTTT,CASSSHGTENTEAFF
TRBV12-3/TRBV12-4,TRBJ1-4,many,NA,TGTGCCAGCAGTTATATCGGTGGTGAAAAACTGTTTTTT,CASSYIGGEKLFF
TRBV10-2,TRBJ1-1,many,NA,TGCGCCAGCAGTGGAGAGAACACTGAAGCTTTCTTT,CASSGENTEAFF
TRBV20-1,TRBJ2-1,few,NA,TGCAGTGCGGAAACAGGGATCGACAATGAGCAGTTCTTC,CSAETGIDNEQFF
TRBV20-1,TRBJ2-1,many,TRBD2,TGCAGTGCTAGAGATGTCCAGCGGGAGGTCTACAATGAGCAGTTCTTC,CSARDVQREVYNEQFF
TRBV24-1,TRBJ2-6,NA,NA,TGTGCCACCATGGCCGGGGACGAGGTGTCTGGGGCCAACGTCCTGACTTTC,CATMAGDEVSGANVLTF
TRBV5-1,TRBJ1-1,NA,NA,TGCGCCTCGACCCGGGACGGACCATCCCCGAGCACTGAAGCTTTCTTT,CASTRDGPSPSTEAFF
TRBV11-2,TRBJ2-7,NA,NA,TGTGCCAGCAGCCGTCTCTCTAGGGACTCCTACGAGCAGTACTTC,CASSRLSRDSYEQYF
TRBV6-1,TRBJ2-3,many,NA,TGTGCCAGCAGTGACCGCTTTACGGGGACGACAGGAGATACGCAGTATTTT,CASSDRFTGTTGDTQYF
TRBV29-1,TRBJ2-3,many,NA,TGCAGCGTTGAGTCGGATGGGGATACGCAGTATTTT,CSVESDGDTQYF
TRBV12-3/TRBV12-4,TRBJ2-7,NA,TRBD1,TGTGCCAGCAGCACCACTCATCCAGGGGGCGAGCAGTACTTC,CASSTTHPGGEQYF
TRBV12-3/TRBV12-4,TRBJ2-1,many,TRBD2,TGTGCCAGCAGCTCAACTAGCGGGTATAACAATGAGCAGTTCTTC,CASSSTSGYNNEQFF
TRBV20-1,TRBJ2-1,many,NA,TGCAGTGCTAGAGGGGGACTGCACTACAATGAGCAGTTCTTC,CSARGGLHYNEQFF
TRBV18,TRBJ2-1,few,NA,TGTGCCAGCTCACCAGGGGGGGCTGGATACAATGAGCAGTTCTTC,CASSPGGAGYNEQFF
TRBV3-1,TRBJ2-1,few,NA,TGTGCCAGCAGCCAACCCTTTAAGGGAAGCCCCTACAATGAGCAGTTCTTC,CASSQPFKGSPYNEQFF
TRBV5-1,TRBJ2-7,many,TRBD2,TGCGCCAGCAGCTGGGGGGGGACTAGCGGGATCACCGACGAGCAGTACTTC,CASSWGGTSGITDEQYF
TRBV4-1,TRBJ2-5,NA,TRBD2,TGCGCCAGCAGACCCCTCGGACTAGCGGATAAAGAGACCCAGTACTTC,CASRPLGLADKETQYF
TRBV29-1,TRBJ1-1,many,NA,TGCAGCGTTGAGTTGTGGCAGGAAGCTTTCTTT,CSVELWQEAFF
TRBV27,TRBJ2-1,many,TRBD2,TGTGCCAGCAGTCCGTACTCCTTTAGCGGGATTGAGTTCTTC,CASSPYSFSGIEFF